Shown below are 3 T cell receptor beta chains from a single sample sequenced in a study of blood T cell repertoires in COVID-19. The table came from immunoSEQ multiplex PCR; TCRdb's copy has only in-frame clones and leaves some out. The table includes 200,000 or so clones, 87% detected once. Input material: PBMCs or T cells enriched from blood (not recorded which). These receptors were taken from a man aged 30 to 45 who had recovered from COVID-19.

This clone was detected a few times. The chain is built from TRBV19 and TRBJ1-4; D is perhaps TRBD1 (6 bases). The CDR3 is 15 residues long. Per the germline V gene, CDR1 is LNHDA and CDR2 is SQIVND (reference sequence). V lost 7 bases and J lost 6, with 18 bases in between. The CDR3 loop is CASTEQGLGHEKLFF. In nucleotides, the CDR3 is TGTGCCAGTACAGAACAGGGTTTGGGACATGAAAAACTGTTTTTT.

This clone was recorded once. The chain is built from TRBV6-5 and TRBJ2-3, with 13 bases matching TRBD2. The CDR3 is 16 residues long. CDR1 is MNHEY, CDR2 SVGAGI, per germline. Trimming at V came to 0 bases and at J to 5 bases, leaving 2 bases not matched to a gene. CDR3 nucleotides: TGTGCCAGCAGTTACTCACTAGCGGGAGGGGTAGATACGCAGTATTTT. Translating gives CASSYSLAGGVDTQYF.

The gene calls are TRBV30 and TRBJ1-3, with TRBD1 matching 10 bases. CDR1 GTSNPN and CDR2 SVGIG come from the germline V gene (reference sequence). J lost 8 bases, V lost 2 bases, and 9 bases had no gene match. The CDR3 extends over 15 amino acids. CDR3: CAWSPTGTGEDTIYF. The CDR3 DNA sequence: TGTGCCTGGAGTCCAACCGGGACAGGGGAGGACACCATATATTTT.